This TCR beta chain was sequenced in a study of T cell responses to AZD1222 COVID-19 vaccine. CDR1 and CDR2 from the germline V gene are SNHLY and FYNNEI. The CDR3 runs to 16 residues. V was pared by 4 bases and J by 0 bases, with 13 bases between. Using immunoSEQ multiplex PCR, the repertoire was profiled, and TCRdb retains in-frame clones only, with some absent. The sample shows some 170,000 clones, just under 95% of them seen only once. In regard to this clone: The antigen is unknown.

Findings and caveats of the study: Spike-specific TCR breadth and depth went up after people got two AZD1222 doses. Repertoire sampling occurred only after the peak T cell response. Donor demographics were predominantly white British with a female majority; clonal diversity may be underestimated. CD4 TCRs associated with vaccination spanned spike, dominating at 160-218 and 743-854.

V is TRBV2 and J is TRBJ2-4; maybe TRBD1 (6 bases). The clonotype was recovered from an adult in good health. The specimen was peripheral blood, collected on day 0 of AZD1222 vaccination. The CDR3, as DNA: TGTGCCAGCAGTGGGGACAAGCTTTTAGCCAAAAACATTCAGTACTTC. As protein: CASSGDKLLAKNIQYF. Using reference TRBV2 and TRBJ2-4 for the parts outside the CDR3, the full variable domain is EPEVTQTPSHQVTQMGQEVILRCVPISNHLYFYWYRQILGQKVEFLVSFYNNEISEKSEIFDDQFSVERPDGSNFTLKIRSTKLEDSAMYFCASSGDKLLAKNIQYFGAGTRLSVL.